This TCR beta chain was found in a study of T cell clones after liver transplantation (dated by TCRdb to about 2019). Some background on the complete study: Samples were obtained from ITN030ST, a randomized trial in which withdrawal of immunosuppression was attempted within 2 years of liver transplantation. Tolerance was defined as complete immunosuppression withdrawal for at least one year with no rise in liver enzymes beyond twice the upper limit of normal. Three of the eight recipients were HCV-positive; the others were transplanted for non-autoimmune, non-viral indications. Blood samples were collected pre-transplant, pre-randomization before withdrawal, and post-randomization after either complete withdrawal or failed withdrawal. Donor-reactive T cell clones were identified by TCRbeta sequencing after a pre-transplant mixed lymphocyte reaction and then tracked in post-transplant blood. Of the 8 liver transplant recipients making up the studied cohort, 3 were classified as tolerant and 5 as non-tolerant. Third party-reactive TCRbeta sequences from pre-transplant MLRs were also identified as an antigen-independent comparator for donor-reactive sequences. No induction therapy was given to the subjects, and standard immunosuppression was administered until randomization at 12-24 months post-transplant.

The CDR3 starts with the cysteine, ends with the phenylalanine, and has 16 residues. Only the CDR3 DNA stays, 48 bases, in frame from base 1. V lost 8 bases and J lost 0 bases, and the count of bases not matched to a germline gene is 8. The CDR1 and CDR2 encoded by the germline V gene (reference sequence) are LNHDA and SQIVND. Frozen genomic DNA underwent high-throughput TCRbeta CDR3 sequencing by immunoSEQ, including PCR amplification, mapping, bias correction and internal controls. In the source study's methods: Productive rearrangements were kept, and unique TCRbeta sequences were defined by CDR3 nucleotide sequence plus V and J gene. Donor-reactive sequences required at least 5-fold expansion in CFSE-low cells versus unstimulated pre-transplant cells and at least 0.01% frequency. Per-subject minimum frequency thresholds, based on the lowest-template unstimulated sample, ensured at least 90% detection power. Jensen-Shannon divergence between the top 1000 TCRbeta sequences after and before transplant was used to measure repertoire turnover. Changes in detection of donor-reactive sequences were tested with two-sided Fisher's exact tests. TCRdb retrieved this table from immuneACCESS and kept in-frame rearrangements only. Not all clones are present; in checked studies, unresolved V genes account for under half, and no reason is known for the remainder. The V and J calls and clone size come from that table; D and trimming were worked out from the DNA. Within this sample are over 90,000 clones, with around 80% of them counted one time only. About 2.6% of the sample is in the top ten clones.

Worth noting for this clone: Its recognized antigen is unknown. No much larger clone exists at a distance of one base, and base qualities are not known.

Here is what the overall study found, with its caveats: Because no allograft tissue specimens were available, donor-reactive T cells may have migrated into the graft instead of being deleted. Donor-reactive sequences decreased more than third party-reactive sequences, which suggests partial antigen-specific deletion that was not related to withdrawal success. The conclusions were considered preliminary, being limited by small, heterogeneous patient numbers and non-standardized post-transplant time points. In two subjects, low numbers of available donor cells limited the measurable donor-reactive repertoire. Once repertoire turnover was taken into account, donor-reactive detection showed a significant reduction for CD4 in 7 of 8 subjects and for CD8 in 8 of 8. Circulating donor-reactive CD4 TCRbeta sequences fell significantly post-transplant in most of the 8 subjects, irrespective of tolerance or HCV status.

Thawed unstimulated PBMCs were stained for CD3, CD4 and CD8 and FACS-sorted into CD3+CD4+ and CD3+CD8+ populations. Each of the 8 studied subjects was randomized to immunosuppression withdrawal. The Qiagen DNeasy Blood and Tissue Kit was used to isolate genomic DNA. The clonotype was recovered from a human patient who received a liver transplant. Where a transplant has occurred, the graft donor may have supplied some of the T cells. The sequence joins TRBV19 to TRBJ1-4; 8 bases in the middle match TRBD1. This material consisted of CD4+ T cells from blood, taken 45 to 50 months after liver transplant. The CDR3 is CASRRQGPPTNEKLFF. The DNA sequence is TGTGCCAGTCGTAGACAGGGGCCCCCAACTAATGAAAAACTGTTTTTT.